Below, 5 T cell receptor beta chains from the same sample are listed, as sequenced in a study of blood T cell repertoires in COVID-19 (dated by TCRdb to the early 2020s). Library generation was performed with the immunoSEQ multiplex PCR assay. The clones in this table, taken by TCRdb from immuneACCESS, are in-frame only. Not every clone is retained; where verified, under half of the shortfall comes from an unresolved V gene, and the cause of the rest is unknown. The table for this sample lists 15,000 to 20,000 clones; 70% to 85% of them were counted only once. Of the sample, about 6% is held by the ten largest clones. The sample was peripheral blood. The source of these receptors is a human donor in a cohort sampled during active COVID-19.

This chain links TRBV27 with TRBJ1-1; 7 bases are a match to TRBD1. The CDR3 is 15 residues long. J gave up 10 bases and V 5 bases, and 16 bases lay outside the gene matches. Germline lookup yields CDR1 MNHEY and CDR2 SMNVEV (reference sequence). CDR3: CASSPSPDRAPVAFF. Here the CDR3 DNA reads TGTGCCAGCAGTCCTTCCCCCGACAGGGCCCCGGTAGCTTTCTTT.

The chain has TRBV2 and TRBJ2-5; D gene unclear. Germline CDR1 is SNHLY and CDR2 is FYNNEI. This CDR3 spans 11 amino acids. V was clipped by 2 bases and J by 5 bases, with 3 bases between them. The DNA of the CDR3 is TGTGCCAGCAGTGAACGGGAGACCCAGTACTTC. Its protein is CASSERETQYF.

The chain combines TRBV10-3 with TRBJ2-7; 8 bases map to TRBD2. With 4 bases clipped from V and 0 bases from J, the junction kept 5 bases outside the gene matches. CDR3 size: 15 residues. Germline assignment: CDR1 ENHRY and CDR2 SYGVKD. The CDR3 spells CAISAASGGSYEQYF. The CDR3 nucleotides read TGTGCCATCAGTGCTGCGAGCGGGGGCTCCTACGAGCAGTACTTC.

The chain recombines TRBV28 with TRBJ2-7; D might be TRBD1 (6 bases). There are 15 residues in the CDR3. V lost 2 bases and J 3 bases, leaving 14 bases between the germline ends. Germline CDR1 reads MDHEN; CDR2 reads SYDVKM. The CDR3 spells CASSLGGTGFYEQYF. The CDR3 bases are TGTGCCAGCAGTTTAGGGGGCACGGGATTCTACGAGCAGTACTTC.

This clone was counted a few times. The gene calls are TRBV6-4 and TRBJ2-1; 11 bases line up with TRBD2. Germline V gives CDR1 MRHNA, CDR2 SNTAGT. The CDR3 totals 14 residues. J lost 5 bases, V lost 8 bases, and 5 bases had no gene match. The CDR3 protein is CASATSGSHNEQFF. The CDR3, as DNA: TGTGCCAGCGCAACTAGCGGGAGCCACAATGAGCAGTTCTTC.